The present TCR beta chain was sequenced within a study of T cells in Graves' hyperthyroidism and ophthalmopathy. Study findings and constraints: Blood also contained most expanded thyroid clonotypes above 0.001.

Exclusion of patients followed from uncontrolled infection, other autoimmune disease, pregnancy or lactation. Diagnostic assessment was based on clinical symptoms, serum thyroxine and TRAb, thyroid ultrasound and orbital computed tomography. Amplified regions were TCR beta CDR3 sequences from RNA transcripts. HTBI primers were used for first-round RT-PCR of the TCR CDR3. TCRdb used MiXCR to reprocess the multiplex PCR reads, holding one entry per CDR3 protein. The sample consists of around 620,000 distinct CDR3 sequences, 13% to 15% of them appearing once. Concerning this clonotype: Its antigen is still unknown.

V was cut by 3 bases and J by 6 bases, with 21 bases left in between. The CDR3 loop spans 17 amino acids. The chain couples TRBV12-3 or TRBV12-4 to TRBJ2-1; possible D gene TRBD2, 7 bases. The sequencing sample was made of blood. The clonotype originates from a woman between 18 and 29 years old with Graves' ophthalmopathy. In DNA, the CDR3 is TGTGCCAGCAGTTTGAGGGGGGGGGGTGGGGGGGGCAATGAGCAGTTCTTC. As protein: CASSLRGGGGGGNEQFF.